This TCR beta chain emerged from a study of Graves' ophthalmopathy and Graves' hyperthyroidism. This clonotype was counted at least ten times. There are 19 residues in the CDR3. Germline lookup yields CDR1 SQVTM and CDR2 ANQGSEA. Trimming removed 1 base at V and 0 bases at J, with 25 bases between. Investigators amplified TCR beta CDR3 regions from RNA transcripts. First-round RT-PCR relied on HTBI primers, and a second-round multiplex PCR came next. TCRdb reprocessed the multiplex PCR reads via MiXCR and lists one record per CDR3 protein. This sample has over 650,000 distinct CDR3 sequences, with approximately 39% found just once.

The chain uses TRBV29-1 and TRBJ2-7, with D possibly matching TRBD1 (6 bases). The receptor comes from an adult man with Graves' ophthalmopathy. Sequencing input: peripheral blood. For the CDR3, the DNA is TGCAGCGTTGAAGGAGCGGCAGGGGAGCCGGGGACCCACTCCTACGAGCAGTACTTC. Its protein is CSVEGAAGEPGTHSYEQYF.